This T cell receptor beta chain was sequenced during a study of shared clonotypes between healthy human individuals. General study points: Read depth was anticipated to influence clonotype sharing among donors.

Trimming pared 3 bases from V and 8 bases from J, leaving 13 bases between. Germline values: CDR1 KGHSH, CDR2 LQKENI. There are 13 residues in the CDR3. TCRdb's copy holds only in-frame clones and misses some; the assay was immunoSEQ multiplex PCR. The sample includes 2 million to 2.5 million clones, almost 96% of them seen just once. To note about this clone: The antigen is undetermined.

This rearrangement joins TRBV18 to TRBJ1-2, with no clear D. The sequence was obtained from a young man in good health. Source material: naive CD4+ T cells sorted from blood. Subset reported: CD45RA+ positively selected. CDR3 protein: CASSPQAGNGYTF. DNA for the CDR3: TGTGCCAGCTCACCGCAGGCGGGGAACGGCTACACCTTC.